This TCR beta chain appears in the sequencing data of a study of CD8 T cells in Susac syndrome. Study-level background: Among the sequenced Susac syndrome patients, 5 or 6 had active disease while about 8 were in remission. When their blood was taken, the Susac syndrome patients had either not yet had any therapy, were taking corticosteroids, or were taking intravenous immunoglobulin alone.

Reverse transcription used roughly 0.45 to 1 ug RNA and random hexamers. Multiplex PCR with immunoSEQ amplified the TCR beta CDR3 across 54 Vbeta and 13 Jbeta. In TCRdb, the immunoSEQ multiplex PCR reads were re-called with MiXCR into one record per CDR3 protein. This table has 85,000 to 95,000 distinct CDR3 sequences, around 94% appearing once. Germline CDR1 reads GTSNPN; CDR2 reads SVGIG (reference sequence). V lost 3 bases to trimming and J lost 5 bases; unmatched junction nucleotides: 3. CDR3 size: 13 residues. From blood CD8+ and CD4+ T cells, TCR beta sequences were generated. The rearrangement uses TRBV30 and TRBJ1-5; 8 bases fit TRBD1. The TCR was taken from a human donor with Susac syndrome. Sequencing used CD4+ T cells from PBMCs. The CDR3 protein is CAWRDRDDQPQHF. For the CDR3, the DNA is TGTGCCTGGAGGGACAGGGATGATCAGCCCCAGCATTTT. Filled out from reference TRBV30 and TRBJ1-5, the complete variable domain reads SQTIHQWPATLVQPVGSPLSLECTVEGTSNPNLYWYRQAAGRGLQLLFYSVGIGQISSEVPQNLSASRPQDRQFILSSKKLLLSDSGFYLCAWRDRDDQPQHFGDGTRLSIL.